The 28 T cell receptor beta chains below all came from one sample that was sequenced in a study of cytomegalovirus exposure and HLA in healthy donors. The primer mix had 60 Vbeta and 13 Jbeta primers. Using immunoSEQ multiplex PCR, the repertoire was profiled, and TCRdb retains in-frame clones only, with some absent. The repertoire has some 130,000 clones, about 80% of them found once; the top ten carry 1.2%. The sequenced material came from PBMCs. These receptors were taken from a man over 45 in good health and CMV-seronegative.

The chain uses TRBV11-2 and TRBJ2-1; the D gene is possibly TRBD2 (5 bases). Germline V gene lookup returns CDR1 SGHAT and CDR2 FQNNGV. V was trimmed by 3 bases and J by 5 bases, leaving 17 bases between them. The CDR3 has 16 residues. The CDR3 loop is CASSFPSGRLNNEQFF. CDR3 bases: TGTGCCAGCAGCTTCCCGAGCGGAAGGCTAAACAATGAGCAGTTCTTC.

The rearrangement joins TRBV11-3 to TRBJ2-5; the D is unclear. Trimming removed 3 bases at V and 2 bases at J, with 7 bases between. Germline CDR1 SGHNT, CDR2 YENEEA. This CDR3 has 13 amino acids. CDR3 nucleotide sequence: TGTGCCAGCAGCTTCAGTTATCAAGAGACCCAGTACTTC. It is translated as CASSFSYQETQYF. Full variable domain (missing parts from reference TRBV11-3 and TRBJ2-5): EAGVVQSPRYKIIEKKQPVAFWCNPISGHNTLYWYLQNLGQGPELLIRYENEEAVDDSQLPKDRFSAERLKGVDSTLKIQPAELGDSAVYLCASSFSYQETQYFGPGTRLLVL.

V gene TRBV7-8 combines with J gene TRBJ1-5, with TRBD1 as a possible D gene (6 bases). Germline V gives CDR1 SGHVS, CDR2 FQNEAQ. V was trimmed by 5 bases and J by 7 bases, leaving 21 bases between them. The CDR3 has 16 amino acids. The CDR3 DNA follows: TGTGCCAGCAGCGGAAGGGACATAGGGATAGGCCAGCCCCAGCATTTT. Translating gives CASSGRDIGIGQPQHF.

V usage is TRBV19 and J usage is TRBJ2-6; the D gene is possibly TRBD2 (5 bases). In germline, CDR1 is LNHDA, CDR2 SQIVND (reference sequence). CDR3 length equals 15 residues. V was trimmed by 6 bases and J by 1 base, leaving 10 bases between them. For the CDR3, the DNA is TGTGCCAGTAGACCAGGCGGGTCTGGGGCCAACGTCCTGACTTTC. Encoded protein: CASRPGGSGANVLTF.

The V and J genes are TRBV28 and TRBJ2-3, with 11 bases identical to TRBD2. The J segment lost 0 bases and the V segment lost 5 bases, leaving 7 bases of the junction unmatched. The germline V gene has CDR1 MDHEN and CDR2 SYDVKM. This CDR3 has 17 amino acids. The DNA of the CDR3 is TGTGCCAGCAGTACTCCGGGACTAGCGGTTAGCACAGATACGCAGTATTTT. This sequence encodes CASSTPGLAVSTDTQYF.

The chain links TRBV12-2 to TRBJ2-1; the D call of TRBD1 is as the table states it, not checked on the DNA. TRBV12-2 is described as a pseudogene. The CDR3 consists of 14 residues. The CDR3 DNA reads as TGTGCAAGTCGCAAGGGGCCGGCCTACAATGAGCAGTTCTTC. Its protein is CASRKGPAYNEQFF.

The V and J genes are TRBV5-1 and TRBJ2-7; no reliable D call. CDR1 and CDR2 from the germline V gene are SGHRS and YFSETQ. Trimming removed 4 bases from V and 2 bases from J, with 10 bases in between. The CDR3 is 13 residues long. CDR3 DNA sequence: TGCGCCAGCAGCCAACCTGGCACCTACGAGCAGTACTTC. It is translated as CASSQPGTYEQYF.

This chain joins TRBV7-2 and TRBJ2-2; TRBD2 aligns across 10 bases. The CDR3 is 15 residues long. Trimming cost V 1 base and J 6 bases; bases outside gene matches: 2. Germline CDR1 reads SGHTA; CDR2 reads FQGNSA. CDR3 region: CASSLESGRAGELFF. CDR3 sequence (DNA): TGTGCCAGCAGCTTAGAAAGCGGGAGGGCCGGGGAGCTGTTTTTT.

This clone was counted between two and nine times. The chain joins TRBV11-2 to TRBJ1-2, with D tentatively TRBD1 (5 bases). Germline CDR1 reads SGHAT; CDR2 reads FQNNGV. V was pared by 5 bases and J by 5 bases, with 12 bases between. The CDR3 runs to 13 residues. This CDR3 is CASSPGRGYGYTF. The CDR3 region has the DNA TGTGCCAGCAGCCCCGGACGGGGGTATGGCTACACCTTC. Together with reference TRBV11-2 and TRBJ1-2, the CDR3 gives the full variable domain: EAGVAQSPRYKIIEKRQSVAFWCNPISGHATLYWYQQILGQGPKLLIQFQNNGVVDDSQLPKDRFSAERLKGVDSTLKIQPAKLEDSAVYLCASSPGRGYGYTFGSGTRLTVV.

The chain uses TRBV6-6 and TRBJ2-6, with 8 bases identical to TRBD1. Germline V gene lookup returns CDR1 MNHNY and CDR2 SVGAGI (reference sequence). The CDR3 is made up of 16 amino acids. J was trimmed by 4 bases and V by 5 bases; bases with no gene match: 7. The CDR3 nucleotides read TGTGCCAGCAGTCGGCAGGACAGGGCCGGGGCCAACGTCCTGACTTTC. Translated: CASSRQDRAGANVLTF.

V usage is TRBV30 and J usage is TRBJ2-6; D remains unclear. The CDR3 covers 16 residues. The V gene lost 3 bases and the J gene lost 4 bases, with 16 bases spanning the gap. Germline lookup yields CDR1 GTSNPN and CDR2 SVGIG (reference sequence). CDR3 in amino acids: CAWRGAAWRGANVLTF. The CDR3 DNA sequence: TGTGCCTGGAGAGGAGCAGCCTGGCGAGGGGCCAACGTCCTGACTTTC.

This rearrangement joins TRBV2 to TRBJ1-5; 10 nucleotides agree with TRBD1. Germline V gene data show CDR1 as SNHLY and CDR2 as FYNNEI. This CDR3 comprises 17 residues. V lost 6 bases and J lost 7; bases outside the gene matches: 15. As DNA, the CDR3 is TGTGCCAGCAGCGTCCGGGACAGGGGCCTACTGGGGCAGCCCCAGCATTTT. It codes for CASSVRDRGLLGQPQHF.

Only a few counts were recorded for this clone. Here the CDR3 reads CASRYASGTDGETQYF. The CDR3 DNA sequence: TGTGCCAGTAGGTATGCTAGCGGGACGGATGGAGAGACCCAGTACTTC. The chain uses TRBV19 and TRBJ2-5, with TRBD2 matching 9 bases. Germline trimming cut 6 bases from V and 4 bases from J; bases unmatched to any gene: 12. The CDR3 spans 16 residues. The germline V gene has CDR1 LNHDA and CDR2 SQIVND (reference sequence).

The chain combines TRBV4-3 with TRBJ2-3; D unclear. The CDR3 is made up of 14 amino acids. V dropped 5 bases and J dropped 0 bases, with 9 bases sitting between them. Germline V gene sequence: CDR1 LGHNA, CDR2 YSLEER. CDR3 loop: CASSSGPSTDTQYF. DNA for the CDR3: TGCGCCAGCAGCTCTGGGCCCAGCACAGATACGCAGTATTTT.

CDR3 bases: TGTGCCAGCAGGGCGGGACTACCGAGCTCCTACGAGCAGTACTTC. Encoded protein: CASRAGLPSSYEQYF. The rearrangement uses TRBV5-4 and TRBJ2-5; 7 bases fit TRBD2. The J call may not be correct, given that the DNA end is closer to TRBJ2-7. CDR1 and CDR2 from the germline V gene are SGHNT and YYREEE (reference sequence). The CDR3 extends over 15 amino acids.

The CDR3 reads CASSLADGGRNTEAFF. CDR3 bases: TGTGCCAGCAGCTTAGCCGACGGGGGGAGGAACACTGAAGCTTTCTTT. The chain combines TRBV11-2 with TRBJ1-1; a possible D gene is TRBD1 (5 bases). Germline CDR1 and CDR2: SGHAT and FQNNGV. With 1 base removed from V and 1 base from J, the gap between germline ends came to 13 bases. This CDR3 spans 16 amino acids. Full variable domain (outside the CDR3, taken from reference TRBV11-2 and TRBJ1-1): EAGVAQSPRYKIIEKRQSVAFWCNPISGHATLYWYQQILGQGPKLLIQFQNNGVVDDSQLPKDRFSAERLKGVDSTLKIQPAKLEDSAVYLCASSLADGGRNTEAFFGQGTRLTVV.

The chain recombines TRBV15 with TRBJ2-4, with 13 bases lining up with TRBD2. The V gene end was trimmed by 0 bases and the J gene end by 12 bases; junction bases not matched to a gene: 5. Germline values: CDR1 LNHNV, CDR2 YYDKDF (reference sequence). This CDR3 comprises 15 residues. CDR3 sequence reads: CATSRDRTSGRGQYF. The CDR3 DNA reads TGTGCCACCAGCAGAGATCGAACTAGCGGGAGGGGTCAGTACTTC.

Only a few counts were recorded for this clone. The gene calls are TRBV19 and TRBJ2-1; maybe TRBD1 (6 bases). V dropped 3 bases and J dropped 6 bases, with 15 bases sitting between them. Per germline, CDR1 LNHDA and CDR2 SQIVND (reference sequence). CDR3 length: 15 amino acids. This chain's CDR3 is CASSMSGQGLNEQFF. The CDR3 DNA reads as TGTGCCAGTAGTATGAGTGGGCAGGGGCTCAATGAGCAGTTCTTC.

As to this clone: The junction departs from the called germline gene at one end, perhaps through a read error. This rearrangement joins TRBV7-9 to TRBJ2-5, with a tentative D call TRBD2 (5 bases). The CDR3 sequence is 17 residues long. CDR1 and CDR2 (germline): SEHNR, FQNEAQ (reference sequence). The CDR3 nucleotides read TGTTCCAGCAGCTTCACTGGGGTTCGGGGTGAGTTCGAGACCCAGTACTTC. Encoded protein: CSSSFTGVRGEFETQYF.

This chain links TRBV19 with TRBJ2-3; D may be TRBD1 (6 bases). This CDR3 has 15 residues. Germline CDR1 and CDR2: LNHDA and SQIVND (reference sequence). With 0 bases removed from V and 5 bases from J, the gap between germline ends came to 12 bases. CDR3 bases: TGTGCCAGTAGTATAGAGGGGGCTGATGGAGATACGCAGTATTTT. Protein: CASSIEGADGDTQYF.

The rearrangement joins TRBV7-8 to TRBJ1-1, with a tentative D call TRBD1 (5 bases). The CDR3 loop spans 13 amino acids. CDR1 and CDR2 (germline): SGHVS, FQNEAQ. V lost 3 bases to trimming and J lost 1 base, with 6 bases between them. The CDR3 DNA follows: TGTGCCAGCAGCTTGACAGAGAACACTGAAGCTTTCTTT. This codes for CASSLTENTEAFF.

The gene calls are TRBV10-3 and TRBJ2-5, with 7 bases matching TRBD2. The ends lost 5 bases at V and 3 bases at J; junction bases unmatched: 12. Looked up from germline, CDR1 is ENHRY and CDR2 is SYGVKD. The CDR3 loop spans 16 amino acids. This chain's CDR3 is CAISPSTGLEKETQYF. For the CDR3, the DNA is TGTGCCATCAGTCCATCGACCGGACTAGAGAAAGAGACCCAGTACTTC.

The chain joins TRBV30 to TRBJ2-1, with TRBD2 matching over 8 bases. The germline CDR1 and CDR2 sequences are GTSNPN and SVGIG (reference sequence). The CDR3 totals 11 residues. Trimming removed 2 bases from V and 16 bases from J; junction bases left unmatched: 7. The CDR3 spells CAWSSREGQFF. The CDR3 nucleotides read TGTGCCTGGAGTTCACGGGAGGGCCAATTCTTC. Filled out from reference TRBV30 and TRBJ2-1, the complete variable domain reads SQTIHQWPATLVQPVGSPLSLECTVEGTSNPNLYWYRQAAGRGLQLLFYSVGIGQISSEVPQNLSASRPQDRQFILSSKKLLLSDSGFYLCAWSSREGQFFGPGTRLTVL.

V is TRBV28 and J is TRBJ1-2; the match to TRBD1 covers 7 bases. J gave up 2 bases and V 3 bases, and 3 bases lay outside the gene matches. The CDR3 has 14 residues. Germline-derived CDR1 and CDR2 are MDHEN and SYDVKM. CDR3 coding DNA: TGTGCCAGCAGTTTTCAGGGGGAGAACTATGGCTACACCTTC. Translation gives CASSFQGENYGYTF.

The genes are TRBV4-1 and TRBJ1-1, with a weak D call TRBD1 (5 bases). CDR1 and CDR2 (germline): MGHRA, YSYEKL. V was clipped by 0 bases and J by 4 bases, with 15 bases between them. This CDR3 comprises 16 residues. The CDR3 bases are TGCGCCAGCAGCCAAGAACTCGGGGGAATAAGCACTGAAGCTTTCTTT. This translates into CASSQELGGISTEAFF.

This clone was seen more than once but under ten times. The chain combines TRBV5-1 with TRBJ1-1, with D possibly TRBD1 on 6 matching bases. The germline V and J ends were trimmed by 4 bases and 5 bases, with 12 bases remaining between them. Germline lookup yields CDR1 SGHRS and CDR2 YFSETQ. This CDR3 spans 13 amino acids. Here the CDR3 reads CASSAQGRTEAFF. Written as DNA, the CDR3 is TGCGCCAGCAGCGCACAGGGAAGGACTGAAGCTTTCTTT.

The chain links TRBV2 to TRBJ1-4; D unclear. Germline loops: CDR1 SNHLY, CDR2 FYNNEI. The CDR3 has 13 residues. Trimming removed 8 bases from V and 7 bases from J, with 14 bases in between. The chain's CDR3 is CASAFGTGEKLFF. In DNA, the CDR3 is TGTGCCAGCGCATTTGGTACGGGTGAAAAACTGTTTTTT.

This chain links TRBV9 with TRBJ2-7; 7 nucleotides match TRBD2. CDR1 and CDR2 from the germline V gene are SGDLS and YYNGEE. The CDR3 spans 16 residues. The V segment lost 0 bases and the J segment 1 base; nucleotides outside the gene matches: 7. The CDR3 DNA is TGTGCCAGCAGCGTAGGCCCCCGGGGGGAATCCTACGAGCAGTACTTC. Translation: CASSVGPRGESYEQYF.